Each of the 10 T cell receptor beta chains below was sequenced from the same sample in a study of PD-1 blockade in mismatch repair-deficient tumors. TCRdb's copy holds only in-frame clones and misses some; the assay was immunoSEQ multiplex PCR. In the table there are about 34,000 clones, approximately 80% of which are singletons. Sequenced here: PBMCs, sampled 6 to 7 weeks after starting pembrolizumab. The receptors originated from an adult with mismatch repair-deficient cancer.

CDR3 residues: CASNRRNTEAFF. For the CDR3, the DNA is TGTGCCAGTAACAGGCGGAACACTGAAGCTTTCTTT. The chain carries TRBV19 and TRBJ1-1; a weak D match, TRBD1 (5 bases). This CDR3 region has 12 residues. V was trimmed by 7 bases and J by 1 base, leaving 7 bases between them. Germline V lookup: CDR1 LNHDA, CDR2 SQIVND (reference sequence).

The rearrangement uses TRBV28 and TRBJ2-2, with 14 positions matching TRBD2. The CDR3 sequence is 17 residues long. Germline loops: CDR1 MDHEN, CDR2 SYDVKM. V was pared by 5 bases and J by 8 bases, with 10 bases of the junction left unmatched. CDR3 DNA: TGTGCCAGCAGTCCAACTTCGACTAGCGGGAGGGTGGGGGAGCTGTTTTTT. Protein sequence: CASSPTSTSGRVGELFF. Combining the CDR3 with reference TRBV28 and TRBJ2-2 gives the whole variable domain DVKVTQSSRYLVKRTGEKVFLECVQDMDHENMFWYRQDPGLGLRLIYFSYDVKMKEKGDIPEGYSVSREKKERFSLILESASTNQTSMYLCASSPTSTSGRVGELFFGEGSRLTVL.

V is TRBV13 and J is TRBJ2-2; TRBD2 might be the D (7 bases). Germline V CDR1 and CDR2: PRHDT, FYEKMQ (reference sequence). This CDR3 has 17 residues. Trimming removed 7 bases from V and 2 bases from J, with 20 bases in between. In nucleotides, the CDR3 is TGTGCCAGCACCCAACCCTTCGGGGGGCGCAACACCGGGGAGCTGTTTTTT. This gives the protein CASTQPFGGRNTGELFF.

This clone turned up a few times. The V and J genes are TRBV5-4 and TRBJ2-7; 8 bases are shared with TRBD2. Germline V gene lookup returns CDR1 SGHNT and CDR2 YYREEE (reference sequence). This CDR3 contains 14 residues. V gave up 0 bases and J gave up 3 bases; unmatched junction bases: 2. The CDR3 DNA reads as TGTGCCAGCAGCTTGGAACTAGCGGTCTACGAGCAGTACTTC. This encodes CASSLELAVYEQYF.

The chain couples TRBV4-2 to TRBJ1-2, with D unclear. This CDR3 has 15 residues. V was shortened by 1 base and J by 5 bases, with 14 bases between the two germline ends. Germline V lookup: CDR1 LGHNA, CDR2 YNFKEQ. The CDR3 reads CASSQAEAEVYGYTF. CDR3 in DNA: TGTGCCAGCAGCCAAGCAGAGGCGGAGGTGTATGGCTACACCTTC.

The table lists this clone with a few counts. Here the CDR3 reads CASSSSYRARGGYTF. The CDR3 nucleotides are TGTGCCAGCAGCTCTTCCTACAGGGCGAGAGGCGGCTACACCTTC. The chain carries TRBV11-1 and TRBJ1-2, with a tentative D call TRBD1 (6 bases). The CDR3 sequence is 15 residues long. Germline V gene lookup returns CDR1 SGHAT and CDR2 FQDESV (reference sequence). The V and J ends lost 4 bases and 8 bases respectively, with 20 bases between them. Full variable domain (rest looked up from reference TRBV11-1 and TRBJ1-2): EAEVAQSPRYKITEKSQAVAFWCDPISGHATLYWYRQILGQGPELLVQFQDESVVDDSQLPKDRFSAERLKGVDSTLKIQPAELGDSAMYLCASSSSYRARGGYTFGSGTRLTVV.

The CDR3 DNA follows: TGCGCCAGCAGCCCGGGGACAGGTCAAGAGACCCAGTACTTC. Protein: CASSPGTGQETQYF. The chain couples TRBV5-1 to TRBJ2-5; the match to TRBD1 covers 8 bases. V shed 4 bases, J shed 2 bases, and the junction held 4 bases outside the gene matches. Germline V gene data show CDR1 as SGHRS and CDR2 as YFSETQ. The CDR3 has 14 residues.

A single count supports this clone. The chain employs TRBV5-1 and TRBJ2-2, with 10 bases that match TRBD2. CDR1 SGHRS and CDR2 YFSETQ come from the germline V gene. Trimming at V came to 4 bases and at J to 5 bases, leaving 8 bases not matched to a gene. The CDR3 runs 16 residues. Here the CDR3 reads CASSPGLAEATGELFF. The CDR3 DNA sequence: TGCGCCAGCAGCCCCGGACTAGCGGAAGCAACCGGGGAGCTGTTTTTT.

The chain employs TRBV10-2 and TRBJ2-4, with D possibly TRBD2 on 6 matching bases. Per germline, CDR1 WSHSY and CDR2 SAAADI. The CDR3 has 16 residues. V was pared by 0 bases and J by 0 bases, with 9 bases between. CDR3 bases: TGCGCCAGCAGTGAGTCATACGGGGGAGCCAAAAACATTCAGTACTTC. Translated: CASSESYGGAKNIQYF.

CDR3 protein: CASSLVGPQPQHF. In DNA, the CDR3 is TGTGCCAGCAGCTTAGTGGGGCCACAGCCCCAGCATTTT. The chain carries TRBV7-9 and TRBJ1-5; tentatively, D is TRBD1 (5 bases). The germline gives CDR1 SEHNR, CDR2 FQNEAQ (reference sequence). The CDR3 sequence is 13 residues long. V gave up 1 base and J gave up 7 bases, with 8 bases separating them.